The next 28 T cell receptor beta chains were all read from a single sample in a study of prognosis after radiotherapy for stage I lung cancer (dated by TCRdb to about 2021). The sample was run on an Illumina HiSeq 3000. Two rounds of multiplex PCR on genomic DNA were used to amplify the TCR beta CDR3 region. In the first PCR round, primers specific to each TRBV and TRBJ gene were used, and the primer sequences were filed in Chinese patent CN105087789A. Using fastp at Q25 and MiXCR, TCRdb reprocessed the public reads and kept productive beta chains. All rows with the same CDR3 protein become a single entry with the most common DNA and genes. This sample gives 20,000 to 25,000 distinct CDR3 sequences in total; 35% to 40% of them show up just once. The ten top clones hold less than 70% of the sample. This material consisted of PBMCs, taken before or after stereotactic body radiation therapy (not recorded which). The source of these receptors is a donor over 45 with non-small cell lung cancer.

This clonotype was observed many times. V usage is TRBV20-1 and J usage is TRBJ1-1, with no clear D. The CDR3 has 16 amino acids. V lost 1 base, J lost 3 bases, and 18 bases lay in between. Germline V gene data show CDR1 as DFQATT and CDR2 as SNEGSKA (reference sequence). CDR3 nucleotides: TGCAGTGCTAGAGGACTGAGGACTGGAGGCGACACTGAAGCTTTCTTT. Translation gives CSARGLRTGGDTEAFF.

This clonotype was seen repeatedly, ten times or more. The chain links TRBV28 to TRBJ2-5; D gene ambiguous. Germline V gene data show CDR1 as MDHEN and CDR2 as SYDVKM. Trimming cost V 1 base and J 3 bases, with 9 bases left between them. The CDR3 runs to 14 residues. CDR3 nucleotide sequence: TGTGCCAGCAGTTTATTTGGACCTAAAGAGACCCAGTACTTC. Its protein is CASSLFGPKETQYF.

Concerning this clonotype itself: A junction boundary mismatches the germline segment, possibly from a read error. V and J are TRBV30 and TRBJ2-5; the D gene is possibly TRBD2 (5 bases). Per germline, CDR1 GTSNPN and CDR2 SVGIG (reference sequence). CDR3 length: 12 residues. The CDR3 nucleotides are TGTGCCTGGAGTGTTTGGGGAGAGACCCAGCACTTC. Residues: CAWSVWGETQHF.

The chain is built from TRBV6-1 and TRBJ2-7, with TRBD2 identical over 9 bases. Trimming took 7 bases from V and 7 from J; bases not matched to a gene: 11. Germline V gene lookup returns CDR1 MNHNS and CDR2 SASEGT. CDR3 size: 14 residues. The CDR3 region has the DNA TGTGCCAGCATACGGCTAGCGGGGTCGAGTGAGCAGTACTTC. Translating gives CASIRLAGSSEQYF.

The chain employs TRBV28 and TRBJ2-3, with 7 positions matching TRBD1. Germline V gene data show CDR1 as MDHEN and CDR2 as SYDVKM. The CDR3 spans 15 residues. V shed 6 bases and J 4 bases; nucleotides not matched to a gene: 10. The chain's CDR3 is CASSRTGVGSDTQYF. CDR3 DNA sequence: TGTGCCAGCAGCCGAACAGGGGTAGGGTCAGATACGCAGTATTTT.

This chain connects TRBV6-1 to TRBJ2-3, with TRBD2 matching over 7 bases. There are 14 residues in the CDR3. CDR1 is MNHNS and CDR2 is SASEGT in the germline V gene. Losses at the gene ends were 11 bases for V and 4 bases for J; bases not matched to a gene: 12. The CDR3 loop reads CAGKSGLVSDTQYF. The CDR3 nucleotides are TGTGCCGGAAAATCTGGACTAGTCTCAGATACGCAGTATTTT.

With respect to this clonotype: This probably arose from a read error, given a far larger clone one base away. The chain combines TRBV6-2 or TRBV6-3 with TRBJ1-2; TRBD1 aligns across 7 bases. CDR1 is MNHEY, CDR2 SVGEGT, per germline. The CDR3 is made up of 14 amino acids. J was trimmed by 3 bases and V by 7 bases; bases with no gene match: 8. CDR3 protein: CASTPGGVYYGYTF. CDR3 sequence (DNA): TGTGCCAGCACCCCAGGGGGGGTGTACTATGGCTACACCTTC.

This clonotype came up many times. This sequence joins TRBV4-1 and TRBJ2-5; no clear D. Trimming took off 3 bases at V and 3 bases at J, with 23 bases between the two ends. Germline V gene sequence: CDR1 MGHRA, CDR2 YSYEKL. The CDR3 spans 18 residues. The CDR3, as DNA: TGCGCCAGCAGCCAGCTTCCCATACCGGGCCCCTTAAAAGAGACCCAGTACTTC. The encoded protein is CASSQLPIPGPLKETQYF.

CDR3 loop: CATSDRSGIADTQYF. The CDR3 bases are TGTGCCACCAGTGATAGGTCCGGGATAGCGGATACGCAGTATTTT. V usage is TRBV24-1 and J usage is TRBJ2-3; tentative D call: TRBD2 (5 bases). Germline V gene sequence: CDR1 KGHDR, CDR2 SFDVKD. The CDR3 loop spans 15 amino acids. The V and J ends lost 3 bases and 6 bases respectively, with 15 bases between them.

This clonotype occurred many times. The chain recombines TRBV9 with TRBJ2-3, with a weak D call TRBD2 (6 bases). The CDR3 extends over 15 amino acids. Germline values: CDR1 SGDLS, CDR2 YYNGEE. Deletions cut 0 bases from V and 6 bases from J, with 14 bases between. The CDR3 DNA follows: TGTGCCAGCAGCGTAGGGGCGGGAACGGGGGATACGCAGTATTTT. Protein: CASSVGAGTGDTQYF.

This clonotype was seen many times. The chain has TRBV4-2 and TRBJ1-6, with D possibly TRBD1 on 6 matching bases. V gave up 0 bases and J gave up 11 bases, with 14 bases separating them. The CDR3 contains 15 residues. Germline CDR1 and CDR2: LGHNA and YNFKEQ. The CDR3 DNA follows: TGTGCCAGCAGCCAAGATCGTGTGGGGGGCCCACCCCTCCACTTT. This translates into CASSQDRVGGPPLHF.

This clonotype occurred many times. V gene TRBV5-5 combines with J gene TRBJ2-1; D might be TRBD2 (6 bases). Trimming took off 3 bases at V and 7 bases at J, with 17 bases between the two ends. The V gene's germline CDR1 is SGHKS and CDR2 YYEKEE (reference sequence). This CDR3 is built from 15 residues. The CDR3 is CASSSWGAGLNEQFF. DNA of the CDR3: TGTGCCAGCAGCTCATGGGGAGCGGGCCTAAATGAGCAGTTCTTC.

The chain links TRBV7-9 to TRBJ1-1; D remains unclear. Germline V gene lookup returns CDR1 SEHNR and CDR2 FQNEAQ (reference sequence). Trimming removed 3 bases at V and 2 bases at J, with 10 bases between. The CDR3 has 14 amino acids. In DNA form, the CDR3 reads TGTGCCAGCAGCTTCTTCGGGATTAACACTGAAGCTTTCTTT. Translating gives CASSFFGINTEAFF.

At least ten counts were recorded for this clonotype. This chain connects TRBV7-9 to TRBJ2-5; D is unclear. This CDR3 has 12 amino acids. Germline V gene lookup returns CDR1 SEHNR and CDR2 FQNEAQ (reference sequence). Trimming took off 3 bases at V and 12 bases at J, with 14 bases between the two ends. CDR3: CASSLGTVVEYF. The CDR3 bases are TGTGCCAGCAGCTTGGGAACCGTGGTGGAGTACTTC.

This clonotype was counted many times. The chain links TRBV15 to TRBJ2-1; TRBD2 might be the D (7 bases). In germline, CDR1 is LNHNV, CDR2 YYDKDF (reference sequence). Deletions cut 1 base from V and 9 bases from J, with 25 bases between. This CDR3 has 18 residues. The CDR3 protein is CATSRAPRGGDSLPEQFF. In DNA form, the CDR3 reads TGTGCCACCAGCAGAGCCCCGAGGGGGGGAGATTCTCTACCTGAGCAGTTCTTC.

The chain has TRBV27 and TRBJ1-4; D may be TRBD1 (6 bases). This CDR3 has 17 residues. V was pared by 5 bases and J by 0 bases, with 16 bases between. Looked up from germline, CDR1 is MNHEY and CDR2 is SMNVEV (reference sequence). CDR3 in DNA: TGTGCCAGCAGTACTTGGACAGTGGGGTCAACTAATGAAAAACTGTTTTTT. Translation gives CASSTWTVGSTNEKLFF.

This clonotype was seen repeatedly, ten times or more. The chain links TRBV3-1 to TRBJ2-7; maybe TRBD2 (6 bases). Germline values: CDR1 LGHDT, CDR2 YNNKEL (reference sequence). The CDR3 runs to 14 residues. Trimming stripped 1 base from V and 4 bases from J, with 11 bases between. The CDR3 sequence: CASSQGLGGYEQYF. The DNA of the CDR3 is TGTGCCAGCAGCCAAGGTTTGGGAGGTTACGAGCAGTACTTC.

This clonotype was detected only a few times. The chain employs TRBV2 and TRBJ2-3; 14 positions match TRBD2. The CDR3 has 18 residues. J lost 4 bases, V lost 4 bases, and 10 bases had no gene match. Germline CDR1 is SNHLY and CDR2 is FYNNEI. The DNA of the CDR3 is TGTGCCAGCAGTGGGGGGACTAGCGGGGGCGGTCCCGCAGATACGCAGTATTTT. This translates into CASSGGTSGGGPADTQYF.

In regard to this clonotype: This may stem from a read error, because a much larger clone lies one nucleotide away. V gene TRBV7-9 combines with J gene TRBJ2-5; D remains unclear. CDR1 SEHNR and CDR2 FQNEAQ come from the germline V gene (reference sequence). The CDR3 loop spans 16 amino acids. Trimming left V 1 base short and J 2 bases short, with 14 bases between. CDR3 sequence reads: CASSLVKPLVQETQYF. Here the CDR3 DNA reads TGTGCCAGCAGCTTAGTCAAGCCTTTGGTGCAAGAGACCCAGTACTTC.

Concerning this clonotype: A far larger clone is one nucleotide away, so this likely arose from a read error. V and J are TRBV6-4 and TRBJ2-1, with D possibly TRBD1 on 6 matching bases. The CDR3 totals 15 residues. Germline V gene lookup returns CDR1 MRHNA and CDR2 SNTAGT. Trimming took 6 bases from V and 0 from J, leaving 12 bases between them. The CDR3 sequence is CASSGAGVSYNEQFF. The DNA for the CDR3 is TGTGCCAGCAGCGGGGCAGGGGTCTCCTACAATGAGCAGTTCTTC.

V usage is TRBV7-9 and J usage is TRBJ2-3, with no clear D. CDR1 and CDR2 from the germline V gene are SEHNR and FQNEAQ (reference sequence). The CDR3 consists of 14 residues. Deletions cut 2 bases from V and 3 bases from J, with 9 bases between. The CDR3 loop is CASSLRQATDTQYF. CDR3 DNA sequence: TGTGCCAGCAGCTTACGGCAGGCTACAGATACGCAGTATTTT.

V and J are TRBV2 and TRBJ2-7; D remains unclear. V was shortened by 4 bases and J by 4 bases, with 8 bases between the two germline ends. The CDR3 is made up of 12 amino acids. CDR1 is SNHLY, CDR2 FYNNEI, per germline. The CDR3 DNA reads as TGTGCCAGCAGTGTTCAGAATTACGAGCAGTACTTC. This translates into CASSVQNYEQYF.

Many counts were recorded for this clonotype. The CDR3 DNA reads as TGTGCCAGCAGACCAGGTAGCTCTGGAAACACCATATATTTT. Translated, it gives CASRPGSSGNTIYF. This chain uses TRBV3-1 with TRBJ1-3; no definite D call. CDR3 length: 14 amino acids. Per germline, CDR1 LGHDT and CDR2 YNNKEL (reference sequence). V was pared by 6 bases and J by 0 bases, with 9 bases between.

This clonotype showed up many times. J is TRBJ2-7 and V is TRBV9; TRBD1 matches at 10 bases. CDR1 and CDR2 (germline): SGDLS, YYNGEE. CDR3 length: 15 residues. V lost 2 bases and J lost 2; bases outside the gene matches: 4. CDR3 region: CASSVVGTGAYEQYF. CDR3 nucleotides: TGTGCCAGCAGCGTTGTTGGGACAGGGGCCTACGAGCAGTACTTC.

The V gene is TRBV12-3 or TRBV12-4, the J gene TRBJ2-6; TRBD1 is a possible D gene (5 bases). The CDR3 runs 17 residues. Between the trimmed V and J ends, which lost 4 bases and 0 bases, there was a span of 13 bases. CDR3 loop: CASSSNPDSSGANVLTF. The CDR3 DNA reads as TGTGCCAGCAGTTCTAACCCCGACAGCTCTGGGGCCAACGTCCTGACTTTC.

This clonotype occurred many times. The chain links TRBV2 to TRBJ2-7; maybe TRBD2 (7 bases). CDR1 and CDR2 from the germline V gene are SNHLY and FYNNEI. The CDR3 extends over 13 amino acids. V dropped 11 bases and J dropped 6 bases, with 20 bases sitting between them. Here the CDR3 reads CASKGGGLGEQYF. The DNA for the CDR3 is TGTGCCTCCAAGGGGGGAGGGCTTGGCGAGCAGTACTTC.

J is TRBJ2-2 and V is TRBV4-1, with a tentative D call TRBD1 (6 bases). Germline lookup yields CDR1 MGHRA and CDR2 YSYEKL. Trimming stripped 4 bases from V and 4 bases from J, with 16 bases between. The CDR3 runs 16 residues. The CDR3, as DNA: TGCGCCAGCAGCCCAATCGACAGGAGGCCCACCGGGGAGCTGTTTTTT. Residues: CASSPIDRRPTGELFF.

This clonotype was counted at least ten times. This rearrangement joins TRBV20-1 to TRBJ1-1; tentative D call: TRBD1 (5 bases). The germline V gene encodes CDR1 DFQATT and CDR2 SNEGSKA (reference sequence). Trimming pared 5 bases from V and 9 bases from J, leaving 22 bases between. CDR3 length: 14 residues. The CDR3 loop is CSACKPGPTAKAFF. CDR3 nucleotides: TGCAGTGCTTGCAAACCGGGACCCACGGCAAAAGCTTTCTTT.